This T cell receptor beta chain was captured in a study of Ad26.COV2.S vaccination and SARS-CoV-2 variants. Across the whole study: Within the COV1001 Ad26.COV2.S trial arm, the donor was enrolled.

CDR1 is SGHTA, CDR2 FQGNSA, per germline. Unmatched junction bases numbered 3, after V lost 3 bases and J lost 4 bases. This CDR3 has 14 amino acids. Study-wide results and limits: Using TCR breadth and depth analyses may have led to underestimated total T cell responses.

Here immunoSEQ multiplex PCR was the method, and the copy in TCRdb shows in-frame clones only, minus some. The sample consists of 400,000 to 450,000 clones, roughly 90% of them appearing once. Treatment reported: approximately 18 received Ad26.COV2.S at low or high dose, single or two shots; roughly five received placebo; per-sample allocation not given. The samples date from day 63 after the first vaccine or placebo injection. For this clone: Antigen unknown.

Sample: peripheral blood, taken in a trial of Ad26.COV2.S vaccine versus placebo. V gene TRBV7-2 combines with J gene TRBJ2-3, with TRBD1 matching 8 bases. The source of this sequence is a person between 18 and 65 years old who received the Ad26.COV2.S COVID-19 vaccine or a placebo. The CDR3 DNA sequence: TGTGCCAGCAGCTTCGGACAGGGATCAGATACGCAGTATTTT. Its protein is CASSFGQGSDTQYF.